The clone carrying this T cell receptor beta chain was counted at least ten times. The antigen remains undetermined. From RNA transcripts, TCR beta CDR3 regions were amplified. The TCR CDR3 was amplified in a first-round RT-PCR using the HTBI primer set. Each CDR3 protein gets one entry after TCRdb re-called the multiplex PCR reads with MiXCR. The sample holds about 700,000 distinct CDR3 sequences, 12% to 15% seen once. The data belong to a study of T cells in Graves' hyperthyroidism and ophthalmopathy. Study findings and constraints: Most thyroid-expanded clonotypes above 0.001 were also found in blood. Before onset, by a median of approximately 6.2 months, the model predicted ophthalmopathy. From stable hyperthyroidism, ophthalmopathy was separated by a 13 V-J model.

The ends lost 1 base at V and 2 bases at J; junction bases unmatched: 8. The CDR3 totals 16 residues. Germline loops: CDR1 MNHEY, CDR2 SVGEGT. Clinical symptoms, serum thyroxine and TRAb, thyroid ultrasound and orbital computed tomography together formed the diagnostic basis. Material: blood. The chain couples TRBV6-2 or TRBV6-3 to TRBJ2-7; 7 positions match TRBD2. The receptor was isolated from a woman aged 18-35 years with Graves' hyperthyroidism. As DNA, the CDR3 is TGTGCCAGCAGTTACTTACGGCGGGGGAACCCCTACGAGCAGTACTTC. Amino acid sequence: CASSYLRRGNPYEQYF.